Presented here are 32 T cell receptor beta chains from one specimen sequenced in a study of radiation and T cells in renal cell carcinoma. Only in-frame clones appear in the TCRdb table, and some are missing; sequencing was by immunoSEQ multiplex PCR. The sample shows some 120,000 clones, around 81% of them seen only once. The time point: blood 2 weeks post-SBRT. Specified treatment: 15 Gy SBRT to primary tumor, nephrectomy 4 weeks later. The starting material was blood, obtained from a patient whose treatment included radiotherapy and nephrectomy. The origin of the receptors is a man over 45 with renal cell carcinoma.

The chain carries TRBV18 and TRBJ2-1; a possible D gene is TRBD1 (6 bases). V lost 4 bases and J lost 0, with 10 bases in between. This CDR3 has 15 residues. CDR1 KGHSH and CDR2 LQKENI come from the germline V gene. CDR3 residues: CASSLDRSSYNEQFF. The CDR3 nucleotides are TGTGCCAGCTCACTTGACAGGAGCTCCTACAATGAGCAGTTCTTC.

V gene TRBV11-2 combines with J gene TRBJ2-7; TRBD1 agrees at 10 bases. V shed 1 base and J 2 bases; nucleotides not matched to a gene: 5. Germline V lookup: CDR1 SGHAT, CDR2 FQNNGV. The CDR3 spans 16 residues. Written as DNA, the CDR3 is TGTGCCAGCAGCTTAGCCCTAGGACAGGGGGCCTACGAGCAGTACTTC. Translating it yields CASSLALGQGAYEQYF.

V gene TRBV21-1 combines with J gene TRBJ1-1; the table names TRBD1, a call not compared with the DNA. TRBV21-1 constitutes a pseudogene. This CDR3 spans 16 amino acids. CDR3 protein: CASSKEGGPGDTEAFF. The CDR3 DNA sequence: TGTGCCAGCAGCAAAGAAGGGGGTCCAGGAGACACTGAAGCTTTCTTT.

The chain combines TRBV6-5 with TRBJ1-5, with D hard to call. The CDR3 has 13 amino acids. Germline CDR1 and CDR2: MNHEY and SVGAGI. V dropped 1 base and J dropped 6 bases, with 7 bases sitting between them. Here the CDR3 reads CASSYFRGQPQHF. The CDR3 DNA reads TGTGCCAGCAGTTACTTTCGGGGTCAGCCCCAGCATTTT.

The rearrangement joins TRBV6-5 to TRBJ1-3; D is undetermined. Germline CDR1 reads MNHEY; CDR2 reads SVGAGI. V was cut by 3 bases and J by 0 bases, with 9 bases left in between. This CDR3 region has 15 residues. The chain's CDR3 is CASSYFGSSGNTIYF. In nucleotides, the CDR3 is TGTGCCAGCAGTTATTTCGGATCCTCTGGAAACACCATATATTTT.

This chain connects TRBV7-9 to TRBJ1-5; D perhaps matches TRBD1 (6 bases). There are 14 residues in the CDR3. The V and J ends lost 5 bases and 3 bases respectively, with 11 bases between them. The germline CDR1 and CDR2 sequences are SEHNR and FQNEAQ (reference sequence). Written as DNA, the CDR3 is TGTGCCAGCAGCGGTCAGGGGAACAATCAGCCCCAGCATTTT. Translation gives CASSGQGNNQPQHF.

The CDR3 region has the DNA TGTGCCAGCTCCGCTCGGGGGTACGAGCAGTACTTC. Its protein product is CASSARGYEQYF. The chain uses TRBV25-1 and TRBJ2-7, with D perhaps TRBD2 (6 bases). The V end lost 8 bases, the J end lost 4 bases, and 12 bases lay between the germline ends. The germline gives CDR1 MGHDK, CDR2 SYGVNS. This CDR3 comprises 12 residues.

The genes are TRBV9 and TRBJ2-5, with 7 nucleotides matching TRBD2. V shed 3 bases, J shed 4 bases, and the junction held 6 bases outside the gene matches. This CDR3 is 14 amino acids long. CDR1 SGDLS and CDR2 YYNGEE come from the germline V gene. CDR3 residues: CASSGTSFPETQYF. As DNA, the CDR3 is TGTGCCAGCAGCGGGACTAGTTTCCCAGAGACCCAGTACTTC.

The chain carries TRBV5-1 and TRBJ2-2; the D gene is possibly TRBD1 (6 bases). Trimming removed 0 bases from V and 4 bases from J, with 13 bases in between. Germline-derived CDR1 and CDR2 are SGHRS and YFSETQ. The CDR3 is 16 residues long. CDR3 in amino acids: CASSLAIARGTGELFF. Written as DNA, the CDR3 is TGCGCCAGCAGCTTGGCCATAGCCAGGGGCACCGGGGAGCTGTTTTTT.

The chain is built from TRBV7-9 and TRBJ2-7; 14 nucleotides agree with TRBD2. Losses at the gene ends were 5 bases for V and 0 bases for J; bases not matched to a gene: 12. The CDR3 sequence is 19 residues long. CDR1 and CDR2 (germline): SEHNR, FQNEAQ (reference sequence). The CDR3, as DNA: TGTGCCAGCAGCCCTGGACTAGCGGGGGGCCATCCCCGCTCCTACGAGCAGTACTTC. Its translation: CASSPGLAGGHPRSYEQYF.

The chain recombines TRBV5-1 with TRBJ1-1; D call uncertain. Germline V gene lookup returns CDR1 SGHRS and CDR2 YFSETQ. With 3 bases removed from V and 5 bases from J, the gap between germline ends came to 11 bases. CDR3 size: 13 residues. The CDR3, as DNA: TGCGCCAGCAGCTACACCGGGGAGACTGAAGCTTTCTTT. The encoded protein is CASSYTGETEAFF.

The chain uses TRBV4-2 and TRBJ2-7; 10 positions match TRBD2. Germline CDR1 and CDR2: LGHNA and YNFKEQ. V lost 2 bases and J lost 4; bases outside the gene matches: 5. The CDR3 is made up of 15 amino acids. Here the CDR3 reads CASSQTSGARYEQYF. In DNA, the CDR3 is TGTGCCAGCAGCCAAACTAGCGGGGCTCGGTACGAGCAGTACTTC.

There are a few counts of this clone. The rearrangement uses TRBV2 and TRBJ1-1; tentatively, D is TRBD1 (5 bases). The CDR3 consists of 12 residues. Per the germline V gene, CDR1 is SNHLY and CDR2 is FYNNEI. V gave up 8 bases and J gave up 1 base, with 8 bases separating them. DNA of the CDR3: TGTGCCAGCCGGGGGGAGAACACTGAAGCTTTCTTT. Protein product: CASRGENTEAFF.

The CDR3 DNA reads TGTGCCAGCAGGCAAGCGGTAGACACCATATATTTT. It specifies CASRQAVDTIYF. The chain is built from TRBV7-9 and TRBJ1-3, with D unclear. With 6 bases removed from V and 8 bases from J, the gap between germline ends came to 11 bases. Germline values: CDR1 SEHNR, CDR2 FQNEAQ (reference sequence). CDR3 size: 12 residues.

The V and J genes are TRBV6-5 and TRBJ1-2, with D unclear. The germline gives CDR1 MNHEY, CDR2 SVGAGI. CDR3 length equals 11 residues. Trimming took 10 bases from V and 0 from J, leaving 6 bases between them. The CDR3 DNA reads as TGTGCCACACACTCTAACTATGGCTACACCTTC. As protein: CATHSNYGYTF.

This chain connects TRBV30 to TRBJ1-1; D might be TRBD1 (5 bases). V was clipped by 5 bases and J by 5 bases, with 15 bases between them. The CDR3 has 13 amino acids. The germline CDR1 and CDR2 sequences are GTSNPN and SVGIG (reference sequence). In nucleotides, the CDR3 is TGTGCCTGGCAAGGGACGGCAATGACTGAAGCTTTCTTT. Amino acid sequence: CAWQGTAMTEAFF.

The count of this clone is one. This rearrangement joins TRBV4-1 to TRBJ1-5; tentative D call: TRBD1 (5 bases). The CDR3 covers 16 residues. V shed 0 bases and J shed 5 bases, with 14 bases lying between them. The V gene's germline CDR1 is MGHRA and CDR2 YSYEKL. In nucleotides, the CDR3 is TGCGCCAGCAGCCAAGAAAAGGGGTTAGGGCATCAGCCCCAGCATTTT. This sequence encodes CASSQEKGLGHQPQHF.

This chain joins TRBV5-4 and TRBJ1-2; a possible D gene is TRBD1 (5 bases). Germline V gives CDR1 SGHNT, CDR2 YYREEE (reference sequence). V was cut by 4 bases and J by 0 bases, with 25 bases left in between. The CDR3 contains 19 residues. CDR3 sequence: CASSRDGATAITSNYGYTF. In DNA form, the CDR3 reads TGTGCCAGCAGCCGGGACGGGGCCACAGCCATAACCTCTAACTATGGCTACACCTTC.

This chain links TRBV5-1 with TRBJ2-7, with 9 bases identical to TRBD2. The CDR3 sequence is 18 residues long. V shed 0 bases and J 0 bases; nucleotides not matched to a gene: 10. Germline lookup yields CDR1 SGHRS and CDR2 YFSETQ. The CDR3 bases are TGCGCCAGCAGCTTGGGAAGTAGCGGGAGTCGGGGCTCCTACGAGCAGTACTTC. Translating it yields CASSLGSSGSRGSYEQYF.

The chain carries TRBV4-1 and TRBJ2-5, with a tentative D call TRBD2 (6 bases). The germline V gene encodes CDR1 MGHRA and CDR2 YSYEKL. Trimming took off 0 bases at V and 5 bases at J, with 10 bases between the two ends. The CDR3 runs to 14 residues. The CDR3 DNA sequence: TGCGCCAGCAGCCAAGATACTAGCACGGAGACCCAGTACTTC. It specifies CASSQDTSTETQYF.

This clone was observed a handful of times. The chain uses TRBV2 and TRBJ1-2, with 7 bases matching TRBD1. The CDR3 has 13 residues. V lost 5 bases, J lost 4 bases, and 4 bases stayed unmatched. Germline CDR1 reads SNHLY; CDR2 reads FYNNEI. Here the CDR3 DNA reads TGTGCCAGCAGTATCCAGGGGGGCTATGGCTACACCTTC. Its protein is CASSIQGGYGYTF.

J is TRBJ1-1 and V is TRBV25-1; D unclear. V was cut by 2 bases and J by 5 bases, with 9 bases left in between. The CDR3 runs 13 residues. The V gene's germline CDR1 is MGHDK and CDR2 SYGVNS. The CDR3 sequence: CASSEPGWTEAFF. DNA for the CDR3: TGTGCCAGCAGTGAACCCGGTTGGACTGAAGCTTTCTTT.

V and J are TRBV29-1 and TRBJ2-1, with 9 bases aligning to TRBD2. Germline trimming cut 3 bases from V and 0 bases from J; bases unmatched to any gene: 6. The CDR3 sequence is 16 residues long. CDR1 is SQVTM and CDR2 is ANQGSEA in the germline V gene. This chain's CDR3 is CSVDTLAGGSYNEQFF. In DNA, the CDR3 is TGCAGCGTTGATACACTAGCGGGCGGCTCCTACAATGAGCAGTTCTTC.

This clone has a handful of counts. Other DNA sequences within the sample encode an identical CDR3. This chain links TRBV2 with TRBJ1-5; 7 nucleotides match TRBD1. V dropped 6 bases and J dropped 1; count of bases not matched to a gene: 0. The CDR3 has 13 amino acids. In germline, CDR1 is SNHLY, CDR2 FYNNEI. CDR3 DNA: TGTGCCAGCAGGGGACAGAGCAATCAGCCCCAGCATTTT. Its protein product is CASRGQSNQPQHF. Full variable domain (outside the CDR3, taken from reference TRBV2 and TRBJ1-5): EPEVTQTPSHQVTQMGQEVILRCVPISNHLYFYWYRQILGQKVEFLVSFYNNEISEKSEIFDDQFSVERPDGSNFTLKIRSTKLEDSAMYFCASRGQSNQPQHFGDGTRLSIL.

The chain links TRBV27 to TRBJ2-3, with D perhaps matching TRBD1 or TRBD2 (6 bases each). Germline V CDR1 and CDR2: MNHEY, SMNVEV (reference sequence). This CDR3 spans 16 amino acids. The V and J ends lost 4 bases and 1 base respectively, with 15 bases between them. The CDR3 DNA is TGTGCCAGCAGTTATAGGGGGTGGGGGGGCACAGATACGCAGTATTTT. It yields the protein CASSYRGWGGTDTQYF.

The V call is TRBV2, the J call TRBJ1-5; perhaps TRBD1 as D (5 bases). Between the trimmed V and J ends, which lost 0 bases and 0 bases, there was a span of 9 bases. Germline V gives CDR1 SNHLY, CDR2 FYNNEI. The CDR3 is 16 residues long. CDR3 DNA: TGTGCCAGCAGTGAAGCGGGAGGGGATAGCAATCAGCCCCAGCATTTT. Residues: CASSEAGGDSNQPQHF.

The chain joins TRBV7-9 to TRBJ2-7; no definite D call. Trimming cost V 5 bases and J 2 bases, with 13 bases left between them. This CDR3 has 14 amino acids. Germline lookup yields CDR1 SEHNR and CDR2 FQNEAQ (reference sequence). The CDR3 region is CASSPWRSPYEQYF. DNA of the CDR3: TGTGCCAGCAGCCCCTGGCGTTCCCCCTACGAGCAGTACTTC.

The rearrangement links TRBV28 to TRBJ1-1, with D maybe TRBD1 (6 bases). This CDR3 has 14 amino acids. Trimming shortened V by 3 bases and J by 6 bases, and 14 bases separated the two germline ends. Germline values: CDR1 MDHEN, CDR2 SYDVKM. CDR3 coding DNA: TGTGCCAGCAGTTTCACCAGGGGATCAGCTGAAGCTTTCTTT. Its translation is CASSFTRGSAEAFF.

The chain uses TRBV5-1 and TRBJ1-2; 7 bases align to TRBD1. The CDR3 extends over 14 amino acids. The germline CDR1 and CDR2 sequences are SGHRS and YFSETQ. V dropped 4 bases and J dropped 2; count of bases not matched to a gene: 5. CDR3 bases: TGCGCCAGCAGCATCAGGGGGACGAACTATGGCTACACCTTC. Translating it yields CASSIRGTNYGYTF.

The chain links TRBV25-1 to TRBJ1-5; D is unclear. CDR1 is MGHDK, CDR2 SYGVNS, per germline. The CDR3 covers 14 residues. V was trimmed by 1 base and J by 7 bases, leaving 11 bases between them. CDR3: CASSESLAGQPQHF. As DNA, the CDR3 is TGTGCCAGCAGTGAATCCTTAGCGGGGCAGCCCCAGCATTTT.

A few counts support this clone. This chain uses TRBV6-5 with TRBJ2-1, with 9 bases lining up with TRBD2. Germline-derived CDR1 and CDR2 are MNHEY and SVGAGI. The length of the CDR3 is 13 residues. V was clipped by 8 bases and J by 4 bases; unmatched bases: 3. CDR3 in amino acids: CASGTSGYNEQFF. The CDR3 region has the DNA TGTGCCAGCGGCACTAGCGGGTACAATGAGCAGTTCTTC.

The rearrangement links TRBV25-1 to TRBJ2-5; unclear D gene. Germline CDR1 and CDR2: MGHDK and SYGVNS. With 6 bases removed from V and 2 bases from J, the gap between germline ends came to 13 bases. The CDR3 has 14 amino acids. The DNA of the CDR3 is TGTGCCAGCAGCTCCGCCTACAGACAAGAGACCCAGTACTTC. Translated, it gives CASSSAYRQETQYF.